The clone carrying this T cell receptor (beta chain) was recorded at least ten times. Its antigen is not identified. This record belongs to a study of T cells after yellow fever vaccination. About the study: In the case of low-cell-number fractions, SMART-Seq v4 Ultra Low Input was used for preparation.

Overall study results and limits: Just a small share of clonotypes turned up in the CD4 compartment as well as the CD8 compartment. Bulk-population clonotypes that are abundant could appear as contaminants in FACS-sorted repertoires.

TCRdb re-called the 5' RACE reads with MiXCR, one entry per CDR3 protein. The sample includes under 300,000 distinct CDR3 sequences, roughly 6.2% of them seen just once. The sequence was obtained from a young man who received the YFV17D yellow fever vaccine. The specimen comprised CD4+ T cells sorted from PBMCs, sampled on the day of the yellow fever booster vaccination.

The CDR3: CASSQDYREVSYEQYF. The CDR3 DNA reads TGCGCCAGCAGCCAAGACTACCGGGAGGTCTCCTACGAGCAGTACTTC. This chain connects TRBV4-3 to TRBJ2-7, with TRBD2 matching 7 bases. The CDR3 is 16 residues long. The ends lost 0 bases at V and 0 bases at J; junction bases unmatched: 5. The germline gives CDR1 LGHNA, CDR2 YSLEER.